This T cell receptor (beta chain) was sequenced for a study of blood T cell repertoires in COVID-19. Only in-frame clones appear in the TCRdb table, and some are missing; sequencing was by immunoSEQ multiplex PCR. The sample has about 260,000 clones; about 84% are singletons. Sequencing input: PBMCs or T cells enriched from blood (not recorded which). This receptor was identified in a woman aged 45-60 years who had recovered from COVID-19.

This chain's CDR3 is CASSEDWVAYEQYF. Here the CDR3 DNA reads TGTGCCAGCAGCGAAGACTGGGTGGCCTACGAGCAGTACTTC. The chain is built from TRBV5-5 and TRBJ2-7; no reliable D call. This CDR3 is 14 amino acids long. Trimming left V 4 bases short and J 2 bases short, with 13 bases between. The germline CDR1 and CDR2 sequences are SGHKS and YYEKEE (reference sequence).